This is a list of T cell receptor beta chains from one sample in a study of regulatory T cells in long-lasting Graves disease. TCRdb ran MiXCR on the multiplex PCR reads and lists one entry per CDR3 protein. The sample has hundreds of thousands of distinct CDR3 sequences; less than 25% are singletons. The sequenced sample was peripheral blood mononuclear cells (PBMCs), obtained when the disease was refractory, from a patient treated with antithyroid drugs. Receptor source: a female donor with Graves disease. Both conserved end residues are part of each CDR3. Each record gives: CDR3 DNA, CDR3 protein, D gene, V gene, J gene, CDR3 length, clone size. A D gene is named only where the DNA matches it firmly. Clone size appears in some rows only: once, few, many, or a class for an expanded clone.

TGTGCCAGTAGTCTTCGAGGCAGGGTAAAAGAGACCCAGTACTTC	CASSLRGRVKETQYF	.	TRBV19	TRBJ2-5	15	.
TGTGCCACCTACATTGAGAATTACAATGAGCAGTTCTTC	CATYIENYNEQFF	.	TRBV7-8	TRBJ2-1	13	once
TGTGCCAGCAGTTTATCGGGGGGCACTGAAGCTTTCTTT	CASSLSGGTEAFF	.	TRBV5-1	TRBJ1-1	13	many
TGTGCCAGCAGTTTAGCGACAGGCATGGGCTATGGCTACACCTTC	CASSLATGMGYGYTF	.	TRBV12-3/TRBV12-4	TRBJ1-2	15	many
TGTGCCAGCAGCTTCGGTGCGACTATATACGACATTCAGTACTTC	CASSFGATIYDIQYF	.	TRBV7-8	TRBJ2-4	15	.
TGTGCCAGCGGCAGGGGGATCGGGGAGCAGTACTTC	CASGRGIGEQYF	TRBD1	TRBV28	TRBJ2-7	12	.
TGTGCCAGCAGCCCCGCCCCAGGGGCCAACGTCCTGACTTTC	CASSPAPGANVLTF	.	TRBV7-3	TRBJ2-6	14	.
TGTGCCAGCAGCTCGACCGGGCCCCCATTACACCTTCCAGAGACCCAGTACTTC	CASSSTGPPLHLPETQYF	.	TRBV11-2	TRBJ2-5	18	many
TGTGCCAGCTCACCACCGACAGATATCTACGAGCAGTACTTC	CASSPPTDIYEQYF	.	TRBV18	TRBJ2-7	14	.
TGTGCCAGCAGTTCCAGGGCTGGCAAAAACATTCAGTACTTC	CASSSRAGKNIQYF	.	TRBV2	TRBJ2-4	14	many
TGTGCCAGCAGTTACTCTCCAGGGGGCGGCACTGAAGCTTTCTTT	CASSYSPGGGTEAFF	TRBD1	TRBV6-2/TRBV6-3	TRBJ1-1	15	many
TGTGCCAGCAGTTTTTTCGCTTCGGTGACCCAGTACTTC	CASSFFASVTQYF	.	TRBV12-3/TRBV12-4	TRBJ2-5	13	many
TGCGCCAGCAGCGGGACAGGGACCGGCTACACCTTC	CASSGTGTGYTF	TRBD1	TRBV5-1	TRBJ1-2	12	many
TGTGCCAGCTTGGGGGGTCTAGCCAAAAACATTCAGTACTTC	CASLGGLAKNIQYF	.	TRBV2	TRBJ2-4	14	many
TGTGCCAGCAGCCTACTCTCTATGGCGGAGGCCTACGAGCAGTACTTC	CASSLLSMAEAYEQYF	.	TRBV11-2	TRBJ2-7	16	few
TGTGCCAGCAGCTCGGACAGATTTAATCAGCCCCAGCATTTT	CASSSDRFNQPQHF	.	TRBV7-9	TRBJ1-5	14	few
TGTGCCGGCAGCTTAGGAACAACGGGGTGGTTCTCTGGGGCCAACGTCCTGACTTTC	CAGSLGTTGWFSGANVLTF	.	TRBV7-9	TRBJ2-6	19	few
TGTGCCAGCAGGGCATTAAGGGGACAGGGGTTTATTTTTGGCTACACCTTC	CASRALRGQGFIFGYTF	TRBD1	TRBV28	TRBJ1-2	17	many
TGTGCCAGCAGTGGCCCCGGACTAGCCCGCCCGGAGACCCAGTACTTC	CASSGPGLARPETQYF	TRBD2	TRBV2	TRBJ2-5	16	many
TGTGCCAGCAGCTTGGGACTGACGGAAGAGCAGTACTTC	CASSLGLTEEQYF	.	TRBV6-1	TRBJ2-7	13	.
TGCAGCGTTGAGACAGGGGGTGCCTACGAGCAGTACTTC	CSVETGGAYEQYF	TRBD1	TRBV29-1	TRBJ2-7	13	.
TGTGCCTGGAGTGTACAGGGGGGAAACACTGAAGCTTTCTTT	CAWSVQGGNTEAFF	TRBD1	TRBV30	TRBJ1-1	14	many
TGTGCCATCAGGGAAGGTTATCCGGTCAGCGAGCAGTACTTC	CAIREGYPVSEQYF	.	TRBV10-3	TRBJ2-7	14	.
TGTGCCAGCAGCTTATACTCCGGGACAGGGTTAGAAAAACTGTTTTTT	CASSLYSGTGLEKLFF	TRBD1	TRBV7-9	TRBJ1-4	16	many
TGTGCCAGCAGCTCTGTAGCGGGAGTTCGGGGCGAGCAGTACTTC	CASSSVAGVRGEQYF	TRBD2	TRBV6-1	TRBJ2-7	15	.
TGTGCCAGCAGGGGTACGACGGCCGGGGCCAACGTCCTGACTTTC	CASRGTTAGANVLTF	.	TRBV6-1	TRBJ2-6	15	.
TGTGCCAGCAGCTCGCGGGAAGTGGTCGAGCAGTACTTC	CASSSREVVEQYF	.	TRBV5-6	TRBJ2-7	13	.
TGCGCCAGCAGCCAAGATATCGGGAAATCCACTGAAGCTTTCTTT	CASSQDIGKSTEAFF	.	TRBV4-1	TRBJ1-1	15	few